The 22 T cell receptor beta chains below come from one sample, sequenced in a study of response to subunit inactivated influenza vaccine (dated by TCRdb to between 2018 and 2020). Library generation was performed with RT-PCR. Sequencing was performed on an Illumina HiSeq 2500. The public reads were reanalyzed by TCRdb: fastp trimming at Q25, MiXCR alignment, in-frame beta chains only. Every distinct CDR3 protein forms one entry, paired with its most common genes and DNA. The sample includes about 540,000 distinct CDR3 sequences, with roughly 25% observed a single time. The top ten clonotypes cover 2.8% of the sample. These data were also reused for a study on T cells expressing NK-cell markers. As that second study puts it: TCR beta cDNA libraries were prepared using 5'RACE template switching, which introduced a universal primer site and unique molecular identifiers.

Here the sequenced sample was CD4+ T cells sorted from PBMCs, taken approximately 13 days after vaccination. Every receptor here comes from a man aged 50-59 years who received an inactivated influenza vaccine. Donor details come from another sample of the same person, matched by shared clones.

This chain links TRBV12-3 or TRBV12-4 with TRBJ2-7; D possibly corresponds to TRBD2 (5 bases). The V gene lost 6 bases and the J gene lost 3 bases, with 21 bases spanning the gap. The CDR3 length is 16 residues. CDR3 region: CASSSSYPGKGYEQYF. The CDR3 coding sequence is TGTGCCAGCAGCAGCTCTTATCCGGGAAAAGGCTACGAGCAGTACTTC.

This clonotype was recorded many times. CDR3 loop: CSAPLLAGAYEQYF. The DNA of the CDR3 is TGCAGTGCTCCGCTCCTGGCAGGAGCCTACGAGCAGTACTTC. The V gene is TRBV20-1, the J gene TRBJ2-7; no clear D. Germline values: CDR1 DFQATT, CDR2 SNEGSKA (reference sequence). CDR3 size: 14 residues. The V end was cut by 5 bases, the J end by 2 bases, with 16 bases between.

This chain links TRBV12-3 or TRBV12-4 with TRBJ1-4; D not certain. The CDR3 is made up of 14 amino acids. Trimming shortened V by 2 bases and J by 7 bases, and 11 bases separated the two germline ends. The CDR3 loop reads CASSLTGGREKLFF. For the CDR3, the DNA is TGTGCCAGCAGTTTAACTGGAGGGCGTGAAAAACTGTTTTTT.

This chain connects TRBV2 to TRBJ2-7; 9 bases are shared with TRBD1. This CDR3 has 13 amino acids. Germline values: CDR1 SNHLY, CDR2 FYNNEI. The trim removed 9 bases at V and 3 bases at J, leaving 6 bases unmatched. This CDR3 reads CARSPGQGYEQYF. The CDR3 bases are TGTGCCAGGTCCCCGGGACAGGGCTACGAGCAGTACTTC. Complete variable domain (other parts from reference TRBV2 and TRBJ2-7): EPEVTQTPSHQVTQMGQEVILRCVPISNHLYFYWYRQILGQKVEFLVSFYNNEISEKSEIFDDQFSVERPDGSNFTLKIRSTKLEDSAMYFCARSPGQGYEQYFGPGTRLTVT.

The CDR3 is CASSPRTSGPTYEQYF. The CDR3 region has the DNA TGTGCCAGCAGCCCACGGACTAGCGGGCCGACCTACGAGCAGTACTTC. This chain uses TRBV12-3 or TRBV12-4 with TRBJ2-7; 11 bases are a match to TRBD2. With V trimmed by 6 bases and J by 2 bases, 9 bases remained unmatched. The CDR3 consists of 16 residues.

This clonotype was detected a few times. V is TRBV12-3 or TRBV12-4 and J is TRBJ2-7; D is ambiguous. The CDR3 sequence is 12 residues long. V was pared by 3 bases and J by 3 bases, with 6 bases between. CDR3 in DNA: TGTGCCAGCAGTTTCTCGATCTACGAGCAGTACTTC. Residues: CASSFSIYEQYF.

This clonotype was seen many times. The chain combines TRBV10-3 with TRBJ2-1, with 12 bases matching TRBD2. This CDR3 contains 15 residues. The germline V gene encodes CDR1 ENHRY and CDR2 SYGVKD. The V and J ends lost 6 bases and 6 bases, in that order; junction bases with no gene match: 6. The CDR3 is CAISTTSGSPNEQFF. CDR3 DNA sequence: TGTGCCATCAGCACGACTAGCGGGAGTCCCAATGAGCAGTTCTTC.

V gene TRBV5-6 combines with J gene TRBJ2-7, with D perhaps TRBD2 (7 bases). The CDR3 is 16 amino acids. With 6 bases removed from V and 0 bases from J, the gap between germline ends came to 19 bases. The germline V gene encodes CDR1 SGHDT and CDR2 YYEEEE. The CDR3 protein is CASKRLSGGLSYEQYF. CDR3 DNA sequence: TGTGCCAGCAAACGCCTTTCCGGGGGGCTCTCCTACGAGCAGTACTTC.

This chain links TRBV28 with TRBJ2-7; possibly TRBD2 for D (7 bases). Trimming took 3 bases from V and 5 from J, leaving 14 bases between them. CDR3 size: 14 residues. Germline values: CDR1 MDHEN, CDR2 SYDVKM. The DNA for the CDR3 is TGTGCCAGCAGTTTGGGGGGGGGCGGGAACGAGCAGTACTTC. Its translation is CASSLGGGGNEQYF.

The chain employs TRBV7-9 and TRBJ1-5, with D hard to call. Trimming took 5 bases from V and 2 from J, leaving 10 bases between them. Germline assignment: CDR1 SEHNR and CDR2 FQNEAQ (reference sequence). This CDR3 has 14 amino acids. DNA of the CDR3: TGTGCCAGCAGCCGTCTAGAGGGCAATCAGCCCCAGCATTTT. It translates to CASSRLEGNQPQHF.

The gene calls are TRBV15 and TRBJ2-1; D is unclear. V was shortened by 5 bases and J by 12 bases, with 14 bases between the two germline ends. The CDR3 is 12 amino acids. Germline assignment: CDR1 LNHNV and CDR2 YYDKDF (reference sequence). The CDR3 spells CATSLNEPAQFF. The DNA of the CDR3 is TGTGCCACCAGCCTTAACGAGCCTGCGCAGTTCTTC.

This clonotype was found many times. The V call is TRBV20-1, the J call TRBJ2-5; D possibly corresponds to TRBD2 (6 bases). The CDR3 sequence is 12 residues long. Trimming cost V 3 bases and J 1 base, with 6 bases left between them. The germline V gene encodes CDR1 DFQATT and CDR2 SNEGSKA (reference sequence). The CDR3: CSASGSQETQYF. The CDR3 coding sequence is TGCAGTGCTAGCGGGAGCCAAGAGACCCAGTACTTC.

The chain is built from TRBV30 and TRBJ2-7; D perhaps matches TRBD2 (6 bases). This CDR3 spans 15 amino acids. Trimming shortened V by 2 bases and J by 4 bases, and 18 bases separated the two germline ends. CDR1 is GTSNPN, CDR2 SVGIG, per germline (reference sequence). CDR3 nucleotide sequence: TGTGCCTGGAGTTCGTACCGGGACTGGAATTACGAGCAGTACTTC. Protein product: CAWSSYRDWNYEQYF.

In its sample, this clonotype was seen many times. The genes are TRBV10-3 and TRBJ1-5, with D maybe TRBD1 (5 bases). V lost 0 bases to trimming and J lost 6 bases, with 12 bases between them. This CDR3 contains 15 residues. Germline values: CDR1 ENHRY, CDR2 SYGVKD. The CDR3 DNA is TGTGCCATCAGTGAGTCTCTGGGGACGGGTCAGCCCCAGCATTTT. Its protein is CAISESLGTGQPQHF.

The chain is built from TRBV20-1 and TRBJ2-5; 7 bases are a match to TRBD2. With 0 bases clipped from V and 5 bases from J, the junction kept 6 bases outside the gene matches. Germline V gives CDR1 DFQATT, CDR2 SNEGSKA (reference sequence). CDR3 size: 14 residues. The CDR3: CSARDITSVETQYF. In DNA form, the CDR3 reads TGCAGTGCTAGAGATATAACTAGCGTGGAGACCCAGTACTTC.

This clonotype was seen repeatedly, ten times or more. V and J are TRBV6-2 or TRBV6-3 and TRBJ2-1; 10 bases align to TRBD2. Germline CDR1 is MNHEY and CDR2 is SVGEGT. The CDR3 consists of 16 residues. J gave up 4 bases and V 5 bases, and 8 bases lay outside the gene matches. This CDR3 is CASSIWSGRVYNEQFF. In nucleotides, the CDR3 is TGTGCCAGCAGTATCTGGAGCGGGAGGGTATACAATGAGCAGTTCTTC.

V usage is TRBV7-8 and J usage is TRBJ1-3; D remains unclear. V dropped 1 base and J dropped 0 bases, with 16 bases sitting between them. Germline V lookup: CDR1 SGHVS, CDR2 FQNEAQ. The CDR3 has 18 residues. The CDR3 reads CASSLGWGVGLSGNTIYF. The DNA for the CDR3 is TGTGCCAGCAGCTTAGGGTGGGGAGTGGGCCTCTCTGGAAACACCATATATTTT.

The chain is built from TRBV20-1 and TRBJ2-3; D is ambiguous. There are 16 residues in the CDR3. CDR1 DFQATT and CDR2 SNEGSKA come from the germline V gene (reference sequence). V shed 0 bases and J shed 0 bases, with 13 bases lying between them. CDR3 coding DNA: TGCAGTGCTAGAGATTTTGACGCCTCTAGCACAGATACGCAGTATTTT. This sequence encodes CSARDFDASSTDTQYF.

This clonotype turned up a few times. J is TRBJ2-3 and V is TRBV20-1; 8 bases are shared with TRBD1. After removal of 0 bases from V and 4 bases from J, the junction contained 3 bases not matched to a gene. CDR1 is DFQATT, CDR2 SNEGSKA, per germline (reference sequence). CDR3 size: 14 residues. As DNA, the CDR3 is TGCAGTGCTAGAGACGGACAGGGAGCAGATACGCAGTATTTT. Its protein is CSARDGQGADTQYF.

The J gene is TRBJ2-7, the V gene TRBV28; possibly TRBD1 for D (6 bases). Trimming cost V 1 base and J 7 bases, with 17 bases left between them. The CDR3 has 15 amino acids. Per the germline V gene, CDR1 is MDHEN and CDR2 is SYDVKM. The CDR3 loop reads CASSLSIRGVGEQYF. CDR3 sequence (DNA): TGTGCCAGCAGTTTATCTATCAGGGGTGTAGGGGAGCAGTACTTC.

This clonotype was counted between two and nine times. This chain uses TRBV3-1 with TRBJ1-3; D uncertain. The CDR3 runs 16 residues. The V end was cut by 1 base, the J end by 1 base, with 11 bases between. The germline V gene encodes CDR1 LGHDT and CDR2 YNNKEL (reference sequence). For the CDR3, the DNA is TGTGCCAGCAGCCAAGGGTCGCGGGCATCTGGAAACACCATATATTTT. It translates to CASSQGSRASGNTIYF. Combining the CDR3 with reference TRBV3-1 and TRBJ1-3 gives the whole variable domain DTAVSQTPKYLVTQMGNDKSIKCEQNLGHDTMYWYKQDSKKFLKIMFSYNNKELIINETVPNRFSPKSPDKAHLNLHINSLELGDSAVYFCASSQGSRASGNTIYFGEGSWLTVV.

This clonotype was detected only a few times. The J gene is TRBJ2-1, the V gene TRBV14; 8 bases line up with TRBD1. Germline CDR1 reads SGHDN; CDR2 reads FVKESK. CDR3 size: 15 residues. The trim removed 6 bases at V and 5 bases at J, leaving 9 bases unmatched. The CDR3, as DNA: TGTGCCAGCAGATCGACAGGGGTGAAACACAATGAGCAGTTCTTC. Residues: CASRSTGVKHNEQFF.